This entry lists 24 T cell receptor beta chains sequenced from one sample in a study of OX40 agonist ivuxolimab in advanced cancers. Method: immunoSEQ multiplex PCR; TCRdb's copy keeps in-frame clones and lacks some. The table records roughly 42,000 clones, 80% to 95% of them present only once. The specimen comprised CD4+ or CD8+ T cells sorted from blood, sampled in a trial of the OX40 agonist ivuxolimab. The receptors here all came from an adult with an advanced solid tumor such as melanoma, head and neck, liver or kidney cancer.

The chain links TRBV10-2 to TRBJ2-7; perhaps TRBD1 as D (5 bases). The CDR3 contains 14 residues. Per the germline V gene, CDR1 is WSHSY and CDR2 is SAAADI. The V end lost 0 bases, the J end lost 1 base, and 7 bases lay between the germline ends. The CDR3 DNA sequence: TGCGCCAGCAGTGAGTCGACAGATTCCTACGAGCAGTACTTC. Its protein is CASSESTDSYEQYF.

The rearrangement joins TRBV6-5 to TRBJ2-7; perhaps D is TRBD1 or TRBD2 (6 bases each). Between the trimmed V and J ends, which lost 2 bases and 4 bases, there was a span of 9 bases. Germline values: CDR1 MNHEY, CDR2 SVGAGI. This CDR3 has 13 residues. The CDR3 sequence is CASSYRGRYEQYF. Here the CDR3 DNA reads TGTGCCAGCAGTTACCGGGGGCGGTACGAGCAGTACTTC.

V and J are TRBV27 and TRBJ2-5; possible D gene TRBD2, 6 bases. Trimming left V 1 base short and J 5 bases short, with 11 bases between. Germline V gives CDR1 MNHEY, CDR2 SMNVEV (reference sequence). The CDR3 has 14 residues. CDR3 sequence: CASSLYGGGETQYF. The CDR3 DNA sequence: TGTGCCAGCAGTTTATACGGGGGAGGTGAGACCCAGTACTTC.

The chain joins TRBV2 to TRBJ1-2; D is uncertain. CDR3 length: 13 amino acids. Germline CDR1 is SNHLY and CDR2 is FYNNEI. V was clipped by 4 bases and J by 2 bases, with 8 bases between them. The CDR3 sequence: CASSAAGNYGYTF. The DNA of the CDR3 is TGTGCCAGCAGTGCGGCGGGGAACTATGGCTACACCTTC.

This clone has only one observation. V gene TRBV27 combines with J gene TRBJ2-1; D is uncertain. The CDR3 consists of 15 residues. Germline V gene data show CDR1 as MNHEY and CDR2 as SMNVEV (reference sequence). V dropped 5 bases and J dropped 0 bases, with 11 bases sitting between them. The CDR3 region has the DNA TGTGCCAGCAGTCCTACGGCGGCCTCCTACAATGAGCAGTTCTTC. Protein sequence: CASSPTAASYNEQFF.

V and J are TRBV19 and TRBJ2-1, with TRBD2 matching over 7 bases. Trimming cost V 10 bases and J 9 bases; bases outside gene matches: 15. The CDR3 contains 14 residues. Germline V gives CDR1 LNHDA, CDR2 SQIVND (reference sequence). In DNA form, the CDR3 reads TGTGCCACCTCCCCTAGCGGTCTTTCCAGTGAGCAGTTCTTC. Protein sequence: CATSPSGLSSEQFF. Drawing the rest from reference TRBV19 and TRBJ2-1, the complete variable domain is DGGITQSPKYLFRKEGQNVTLSCEQNLNHDAMYWYRQDPGQGLRLIYYSQIVNDFQKGDIAEGYSVSREKKESFPLTVTSAQKNPTAFYLCATSPSGLSSEQFFGPGTRLTVL.

This clone was counted a few times. The chain recombines TRBV27 with TRBJ1-5; D is possibly TRBD1 (5 bases). The germline CDR1 and CDR2 sequences are MNHEY and SMNVEV (reference sequence). V was clipped by 5 bases and J by 3 bases, with 11 bases between them. The CDR3 runs 14 residues. The CDR3 bases are TGTGCCAGCAGTCCCTGGGACCTCAATCAGCCCCAGCATTTT. It encodes CASSPWDLNQPQHF.

V gene TRBV7-8 combines with J gene TRBJ2-1; the D gene is possibly TRBD2 (7 bases). Germline loops: CDR1 SGHVS, CDR2 FQNEAQ. V lost 3 bases to trimming and J lost 3 bases, with 15 bases between them. The CDR3 sequence is 16 residues long. The chain's CDR3 is CASSFGGGSIYNEQFF. The CDR3 DNA follows: TGTGCCAGCAGCTTTGGGGGCGGGAGTATCTACAATGAGCAGTTCTTC.

The chain has TRBV30 and TRBJ2-5, with D possibly called TRBD1 or TRBD2 (6 bases each). The CDR3 consists of 15 residues. V dropped 0 bases and J dropped 5 bases, with 16 bases sitting between them. Germline values: CDR1 GTSNPN, CDR2 SVGIG (reference sequence). This chain's CDR3 is CAWSVLAGVGETQYF. In nucleotides, the CDR3 is TGTGCCTGGAGTGTACTAGCAGGGGTAGGGGAGACCCAGTACTTC.

The chain uses TRBV11-2 and TRBJ2-5, with D hard to call. The CDR3 length is 13 residues. V was cut by 3 bases and J by 1 base, with 6 bases left in between. The germline V gene encodes CDR1 SGHAT and CDR2 FQNNGV. The CDR3 protein is CASSLAPQETQYF. CDR3 nucleotide sequence: TGTGCCAGCAGCTTGGCTCCCCAAGAGACCCAGTACTTC.

The chain links TRBV10-3 to TRBJ1-5; 7 bases are a match to TRBD1. The CDR3 contains 15 residues. Germline V lookup: CDR1 ENHRY, CDR2 SYGVKD. Trimming took 6 bases from V and 2 from J; bases not matched to a gene: 7. CDR3 nucleotide sequence: TGTGCCATCAGCCAAACAGGGGAGGGCAATCAGCCCCAGCATTTT. This translates into CAISQTGEGNQPQHF.

A single count supports this clone. This chain uses TRBV6-1 with TRBJ1-5; D perhaps matches TRBD1 (6 bases). The germline gives CDR1 MNHNS, CDR2 SASEGT. CDR3 length: 16 residues. Trimming removed 5 bases from V and 0 bases from J, with 14 bases in between. In DNA, the CDR3 is TGTGCCAGCAGTCAAGGGGGGCCTTATAGCAATCAGCCCCAGCATTTT. Its translation is CASSQGGPYSNQPQHF.

This chain joins TRBV13 and TRBJ2-5; TRBD1 matches at 10 bases. The J call is in doubt because the DNA end fits TRBJ2-7 better. Germline V gives CDR1 PRHDT, CDR2 FYEKMQ (reference sequence). The CDR3 consists of 15 residues. The chain's CDR3 is CASSLTGTGVYEQYF. CDR3 nucleotide sequence: TGTGCCAGCAGCTTAACCGGGACAGGGGTCTACGAGCAGTACTTC.

V and J are TRBV7-9 and TRBJ2-7; D gene unclear. Germline V CDR1 and CDR2: SEHNR, FQNEAQ (reference sequence). V shed 3 bases and J shed 0 bases, with 6 bases lying between them. The CDR3 is 13 amino acids. The CDR3 protein is CASSLVSSYEQYF. CDR3 coding DNA: TGTGCCAGCAGCTTGGTCAGCTCCTACGAGCAGTACTTC.

The chain carries TRBV19 and TRBJ1-1; D uncertain. The V end was cut by 5 bases, the J end by 4 bases, with 11 bases between. Germline values: CDR1 LNHDA, CDR2 SQIVND (reference sequence). This CDR3 region has 13 residues. The CDR3 reads CASSLTLGTEAFF. In DNA form, the CDR3 reads TGTGCCAGTAGTTTAACTCTTGGCACTGAAGCTTTCTTT.

The chain recombines TRBV2 with TRBJ2-1; D perhaps matches TRBD2 (5 bases). V dropped 8 bases and J dropped 0 bases, with 14 bases sitting between them. The CDR3 is made up of 15 amino acids. Germline V gives CDR1 SNHLY, CDR2 FYNNEI. The CDR3 loop is CASRPRADSYNEQFF. In DNA, the CDR3 is TGTGCCAGCCGACCGCGGGCGGACTCCTACAATGAGCAGTTCTTC.

The rearrangement uses TRBV4-2 and TRBJ2-1; 8 bases fit TRBD2. Germline CDR1 is LGHNA and CDR2 is YNFKEQ. Unmatched junction bases numbered 3, after V lost 1 base and J lost 4 bases. The CDR3 contains 15 residues. For the CDR3, the DNA is TGTGCCAGCAGCCAAGCACTAGCGGCTTACAATGAGCAGTTCTTC. It codes for CASSQALAAYNEQFF.

This chain uses TRBV9 with TRBJ2-7, with TRBD2 matching 14 bases. Germline assignment: CDR1 SGDLS and CDR2 YYNGEE. V shed 3 bases, J shed 5 bases, and the junction held 4 bases outside the gene matches. The CDR3 has 15 residues. DNA for the CDR3: TGTGCCAGCAGCGGACCGGGACTAGCGGGAGACGAGCAGTACTTC. Translated, it gives CASSGPGLAGDEQYF.

CDR3 DNA: TGTGCCAGCAGTGAAAAGTACGAGCAGTACTTC. Protein product: CASSEKYEQYF. The J gene is TRBJ2-7, the V gene TRBV2; D unclear. The CDR3 extends over 11 amino acids. The V gene's germline CDR1 is SNHLY and CDR2 FYNNEI. V was pared by 2 bases and J by 4 bases, with 3 bases between. The full variable domain, in which reference TRBV2 and TRBJ2-7 provide the parts outside the CDR3, is EPEVTQTPSHQVTQMGQEVILRCVPISNHLYFYWYRQILGQKVEFLVSFYNNEISEKSEIFDDQFSVERPDGSNFTLKIRSTKLEDSAMYFCASSEKYEQYFGPGTRLTVT.

The rearrangement joins TRBV27 to TRBJ2-5; D unclear. V was pared by 1 base and J by 3 bases, with 9 bases between. CDR1 is MNHEY, CDR2 SMNVEV, per germline (reference sequence). This CDR3 region has 14 residues. CDR3 DNA: TGTGCCAGCAGTTTATTGGGCAGCGAAGAGACCCAGTACTTC. Translated: CASSLLGSEETQYF.

This chain uses TRBV4-1 with TRBJ2-1; D not certain. V dropped 1 base and J dropped 9 bases, with 19 bases sitting between them. Germline CDR1 and CDR2: MGHRA and YSYEKL. The CDR3 runs to 16 residues. DNA for the CDR3: TGCGCCAGCAGCCAAGCCCGCGAAACCCGGCCGGGTGAGCAGTTCTTC. Translation gives CASSQARETRPGEQFF.

The V gene is TRBV9, the J gene TRBJ2-1; D assignment may be TRBD1 or TRBD2 (5 bases each). Germline V gives CDR1 SGDLS, CDR2 YYNGEE. Trimming removed 2 bases from V and 6 bases from J, with 9 bases in between. The CDR3 has 13 residues. This CDR3 is CASSVGPLNEQFF. The CDR3 DNA sequence: TGTGCCAGCAGCGTGGGACCTCTCAATGAGCAGTTCTTC. The full variable domain, its missing parts supplied by reference TRBV9 and TRBJ2-1, is DSGVTQTPKHLITATGQRVTLRCSPRSGDLSVYWYQQSLDQGLQFLIQYYNGEERAKGNILERFSAQQFPDLHSELNLSSLELGDSALYFCASSVGPLNEQFFGPGTRLTVL.

The chain recombines TRBV29-1 with TRBJ2-7; D gene ambiguous. Germline V lookup: CDR1 SQVTM, CDR2 ANQGSEA. This CDR3 is built from 11 residues. Trimming took 5 bases from V and 2 from J, leaving 7 bases between them. This CDR3 reads CSVPGPYEQYF. The CDR3, as DNA: TGCAGCGTTCCGGGCCCCTACGAGCAGTACTTC.

V and J are TRBV6-4 and TRBJ1-4; D is perhaps TRBD1 (6 bases). The V end lost 6 bases, the J end lost 0 bases, and 11 bases lay between the germline ends. Germline V lookup: CDR1 MRHNA, CDR2 SNTAGT. This CDR3 has 15 residues. CDR3 residues: CASRTRQATNEKLFF. DNA of the CDR3: TGTGCCAGCAGGACCAGACAGGCAACTAATGAAAAACTGTTTTTT.